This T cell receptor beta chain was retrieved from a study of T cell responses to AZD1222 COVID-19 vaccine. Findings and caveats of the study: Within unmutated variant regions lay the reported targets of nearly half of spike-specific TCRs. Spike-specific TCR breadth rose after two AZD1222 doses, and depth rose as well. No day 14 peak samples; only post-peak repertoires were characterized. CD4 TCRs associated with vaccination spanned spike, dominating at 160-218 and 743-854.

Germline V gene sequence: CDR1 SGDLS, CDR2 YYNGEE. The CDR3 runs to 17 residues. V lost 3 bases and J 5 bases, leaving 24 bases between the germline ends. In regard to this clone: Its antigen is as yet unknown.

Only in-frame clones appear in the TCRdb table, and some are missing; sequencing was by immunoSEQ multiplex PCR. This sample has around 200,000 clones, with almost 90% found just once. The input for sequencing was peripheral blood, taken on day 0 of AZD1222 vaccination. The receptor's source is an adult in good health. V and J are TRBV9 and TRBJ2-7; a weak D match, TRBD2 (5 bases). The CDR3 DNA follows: TGTGCCAGCAGCGCGCACCGGGATTGGAGGCGCCAGGACGAGCAGTACTTC. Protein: CASSAHRDWRRQDEQYF.